The clone carrying this T cell receptor (beta chain) occurred many times. TCRdb reanalysed the 5' RACE reads using MiXCR and keeps one entry per CDR3 protein. The sample records fewer than 250,000 distinct CDR3 sequences, roughly a tenth being singletons. The data were obtained in a study of identical twins. This receptor was identified in a woman aged 18 to 35 in good health. Specimen: memory (CD45RO+) T cells sorted from blood.

The CDR3 DNA is TGTGCCAGCAGTTCCACAGGGGGGAACACTGAAGCTTTCTTT. Its protein product is CASSSTGGNTEAFF. The chain carries TRBV12-3 or TRBV12-4 and TRBJ1-1, with TRBD1 matching 8 bases. The CDR3 extends over 14 amino acids. V trimming: 4 bases; J trimming: 1 base; junction bases outside the gene matches: 2.